What follows is one T cell receptor (beta chain) and its context. The sample holds many counts of this clonotype. The antigen this receptor binds is unknown. Base qualities were left out, and no much larger clone turns up one base away. This sample was taken from a study of T-cell reconstitution after alpha-beta-depleted transplantation in children (dated by TCRdb to the mid-2010s). Looking at the study overall: T-cell immune reconstitution after TCRalphabeta/CD19-depleted allogeneic hematopoietic cell transplantation in children was quantitatively tracked in the study by means of TCR repertoire profiling.

The library was produced with PCR. The run used an Illumina HiSeq 2500. Molecular barcoding was employed in the preparation of TCR libraries, with unique molecular identifiers being used to normalize TCRbeta repertoire quantification. The public reads were quality trimmed at Q25 with fastp and then assembled into clones with MiXCR by TCRdb, keeping productive beta chains. One record per CDR3 amino acid sequence lists the most common genes and DNA. The sample yields 200,000 to 250,000 distinct CDR3 sequences; 12% were counted once. Jointly, the top ten make up over 2.5% of the sample. The CDR1 and CDR2 encoded by the germline V gene (reference sequence) are DFQATT and SNEGSKA. Trimming removed 0 bases from V and 7 bases from J, leaving 10 bases between the germline ends. CDR3 length: 13 amino acids, cysteine to phenylalanine. This entry keeps only the CDR3 DNA: 39 bases, framed from base 1.

The chain is encoded by TRBV20-1 joined to TRBJ2-1, with the identity of the D gene unclear. This TCR derives from a human donor who donated a stem cell graft to a child with acute lymphoblastic leukemia. Material: PBMCs from the stem cell graft donor, obtained from the stem cell graft. The nucleotide sequence is given as TGCAGTGCTAGAGATCTTTCCCCGAATGAGCAGTTCTTC. The translation is CSARDLSPNEQFF.